The 15 T cell receptor beta chains given below trace back to one sample, sequenced in a study of T cell responses to AZD1222 COVID-19 vaccine. Assay used: immunoSEQ multiplex PCR; TCRdb lists only in-frame clones, some missing. The sample lists 180,000 or so clones; 91% were seen once. The sample in question was peripheral blood, obtained 28 days after the second AZD1222 dose. The receptors stem from an adult who received the AZD1222 COVID-19 vaccine.

The CDR3 here is CSVADYEQYF. CDR3 coding DNA: TGCAGCGTTGCGGACTACGAGCAGTACTTC. This sequence joins TRBV29-1 and TRBJ2-7; D remains ambiguous. CDR1 and CDR2 from the germline V gene are SQVTM and ANQGSEA. CDR3 length equals 10 residues. V was shortened by 4 bases and J by 3 bases, with 4 bases between the two germline ends.

The chain recombines TRBV19 with TRBJ1-3; D not resolved. Trimming removed 6 bases at V and 0 bases at J, with 15 bases between. Per the germline V gene, CDR1 is LNHDA and CDR2 is SQIVND (reference sequence). The CDR3 spans 16 residues. CDR3: CASSLSGRLSGNTIYF. DNA for the CDR3: TGTGCCAGTAGCCTATCAGGACGGCTCTCTGGAAACACCATATATTTT.

The chain recombines TRBV2 with TRBJ2-1; D is tentatively TRBD1 or TRBD2 (5 bases each). CDR1 is SNHLY and CDR2 is FYNNEI in the germline V gene. V shed 6 bases and J shed 11 bases, with 8 bases lying between them. CDR3 size: 10 residues. In DNA form, the CDR3 reads TGTGCCAGCAGCCGGGGCCAGCAGTTCTTC. Encoded protein: CASSRGQQFF.

The chain has TRBV6-6 and TRBJ1-6; D may be TRBD1 (5 bases). Germline-derived CDR1 and CDR2 are MNHNY and SVGAGI (reference sequence). This CDR3 spans 15 amino acids. V shed 0 bases and J shed 9 bases, with 12 bases lying between them. Here the CDR3 reads CASSYSTPGSSPLHF. The CDR3 bases are TGTGCCAGCAGTTACTCGACCCCAGGGAGTTCACCCCTCCACTTT.

V gene TRBV24-1 combines with J gene TRBJ2-3, with D unresolved. Between the trimmed V and J ends, which lost 4 bases and 3 bases, there was a span of 19 bases. Per the germline V gene, CDR1 is KGHDR and CDR2 is SFDVKD. The CDR3 contains 17 residues. The CDR3 DNA reads TGTGCCACCAGTGACTCTCCAGGTGTAAGTGGAACAGATACGCAGTATTTT. Protein product: CATSDSPGVSGTDTQYF.

J is TRBJ1-2 and V is TRBV6-1; D remains unclear. Trimming removed 2 bases from V and 4 bases from J, with 17 bases in between. This CDR3 is built from 16 residues. The germline gives CDR1 MNHNS, CDR2 SASEGT. CDR3 region: CASSESGTYSSYGYTF. The CDR3 DNA sequence: TGTGCCAGCAGTGAATCGGGCACTTACAGTTCCTATGGCTACACCTTC.

V and J are TRBV5-6 and TRBJ1-6, with a weak D call TRBD1 (5 bases). This CDR3 is 14 amino acids long. V was shortened by 6 bases and J by 0 bases, with 7 bases between the two germline ends. Germline V CDR1 and CDR2: SGHDT, YYEEEE. In DNA form, the CDR3 reads TGTGCCAGCACCCAGGGCTCCTATAATTCACCCCTCCACTTT. Protein product: CASTQGSYNSPLHF.

With respect to this clone: The sample carries other DNA sequences with the same CDR3. The genes are TRBV6-2 or TRBV6-3 and TRBJ1-5, with D possibly TRBD1 on 5 matching bases. V was shortened by 6 bases and J by 2 bases, with 11 bases between the two germline ends. CDR3 length: 14 residues. Germline V CDR1 and CDR2: MNHEY, SVGEGT. CDR3 loop: CASSTGQGNQPQHF. The CDR3 DNA reads TGTGCCAGCAGCACGGGGCAGGGCAATCAGCCCCAGCATTTT.

V and J are TRBV7-9 and TRBJ1-1; no firm D call. The CDR3 covers 12 residues. The V end was cut by 3 bases, the J end by 2 bases, with 4 bases between. Germline CDR1 reads SEHNR; CDR2 reads FQNEAQ (reference sequence). CDR3 amino acids: CASSFGNTEAFF. In nucleotides, the CDR3 is TGTGCCAGCAGCTTTGGTAACACTGAAGCTTTCTTT.

The chain employs TRBV7-2 and TRBJ1-5, with 8 bases identical to TRBD1. Unmatched junction bases numbered 8, after V lost 0 bases and J lost 7 bases. Germline CDR1 and CDR2: SGHTA and FQGNSA. There are 16 residues in the CDR3. In nucleotides, the CDR3 is TGTGCCAGCAGCTTAGCTGGCAGGGGGCGCGGACAGCCCCAGCATTTT. It yields the protein CASSLAGRGRGQPQHF. Combining the CDR3 with reference TRBV7-2 and TRBJ1-5 gives the whole variable domain GAGVSQSPSNKVTEKGKDVELRCDPISGHTALYWYRQSLGQGLEFLIYFQGNSAPDKSGLPSDRFSAERTGGSVSTLTIQRTQQEDSAVYLCASSLAGRGRGQPQHFGDGTRLSIL.

This clone appeared once. The chain employs TRBV7-9 and TRBJ2-3, with 8 nucleotides matching TRBD2. Germline assignment: CDR1 SEHNR and CDR2 FQNEAQ (reference sequence). The CDR3 sequence is 16 residues long. Trimming removed 1 base from V and 3 bases from J; junction bases left unmatched: 6. CDR3: CASSLGGAGATDTQYF. The CDR3 bases are TGTGCCAGCAGCTTAGGAGGAGCGGGGGCGACAGATACGCAGTATTTT.

The chain combines TRBV27 with TRBJ1-5, with D uncertain. Germline lookup yields CDR1 MNHEY and CDR2 SMNVEV (reference sequence). This CDR3 has 14 residues. Trimming cost V 2 bases and J 5 bases, with 10 bases left between them. Here the CDR3 DNA reads TGTGCCAGCAGTTTAATACCTGTGGATCAGCCCCAGCATTTT. This gives the protein CASSLIPVDQPQHF.

The chain has TRBV11-2 and TRBJ1-6, with D hard to call. This CDR3 region has 13 residues. Germline V lookup: CDR1 SGHAT, CDR2 FQNNGV. The V and J ends lost 6 bases and 8 bases respectively, with 11 bases between them. The CDR3 DNA reads as TGTGCCAGCAGGAGCCCGGGCGATTCACCCCTCCACTTT. This encodes CASRSPGDSPLHF.

V usage is TRBV2 and J usage is TRBJ1-3; D remains ambiguous. Trimming stripped 0 bases from V and 8 bases from J, with 5 bases between. Per germline, CDR1 SNHLY and CDR2 FYNNEI. The CDR3 is made up of 12 amino acids. In DNA form, the CDR3 reads TGTGCCAGCAGTGAAGCGCCGCACACCATATATTTT. It translates to CASSEAPHTIYF. Drawing the rest from reference TRBV2 and TRBJ1-3, the complete variable domain is EPEVTQTPSHQVTQMGQEVILRCVPISNHLYFYWYRQILGQKVEFLVSFYNNEISEKSEIFDDQFSVERPDGSNFTLKIRSTKLEDSAMYFCASSEAPHTIYFGEGSWLTVV.

The chain combines TRBV5-4 with TRBJ1-2; D not resolved. Germline V CDR1 and CDR2: SGHNT, YYREEE (reference sequence). V dropped 4 bases and J dropped 2 bases, with 9 bases sitting between them. CDR3 length equals 13 residues. CDR3: CASSPDLNYGYTF. The DNA of the CDR3 is TGTGCCAGCAGCCCGGACCTGAACTATGGCTACACCTTC.